These 15 T cell receptor beta chains were sequenced from one sample in a study of T cell repertoires in cytomegalovirus infection. Via MiXCR, TCRdb re-called the reads, giving one row per CDR3 protein. The sample holds around 100,000 distinct CDR3 sequences; around a tenth are singletons and the top ten take about 32%. What these receptors recognize is not known. The specimen was PBMCs, sequenced either directly or after in vitro stimulation (not recorded which). The receptor set was obtained from a human donor in good health (CMV status not recorded). Some clones in this sample may be carry-over from other donors' samples.

V is TRBV5-1 and J is TRBJ2-5; 13 bases line up with TRBD2. The CDR3 is 15 residues long. V lost 0 bases to trimming and J lost 4 bases; unmatched junction nucleotides: 0. From germline, CDR1 is SGHRS and CDR2 YFSETQ. For the CDR3, the DNA is TGCGCCAGCAGCTTGGGACTAGCGGGAGGAGAGACCCAGTACTTC. This translates into CASSLGLAGGETQYF.

The gene calls are TRBV5-4 and TRBJ2-3; 8 bases map to TRBD2. This CDR3 region has 18 residues. J was trimmed by 3 bases and V by 3 bases; bases with no gene match: 15. Germline V gene sequence: CDR1 SGHNT, CDR2 YYREEE (reference sequence). Written as DNA, the CDR3 is TGTGCCAGCAGCTCGGGCGGGAAGAGCGGGAGTGGGACAGATACGCAGTATTTT. Translating gives CASSSGGKSGSGTDTQYF.

This clonotype was seen many times. The CDR3 is CASSLAEITGELFF. The CDR3 DNA is TGTGCCAGCAGCTTAGCGGAAATCACCGGGGAGCTGTTTTTT. The chain joins TRBV7-8 to TRBJ2-2; no firm D call. This CDR3 region has 14 residues. The germline V gene encodes CDR1 SGHVS and CDR2 FQNEAQ. V was shortened by 0 bases and J by 4 bases, with 6 bases between the two germline ends. Together with reference TRBV7-8 and TRBJ2-2, the CDR3 gives the full variable domain: GAGVSQSPRYKVAKRGQDVALRCDPISGHVSLFWYQQALGQGPEFLTYFQNEAQLDKSGLPSDRFFAERPEGSVSTLKIQRTQQEDSAVYLCASSLAEITGELFFGEGSRLTVL.

This chain links TRBV11-1 with TRBJ2-1; the match to TRBD2 covers 8 bases. This CDR3 has 17 amino acids. Germline CDR1 SGHAT, CDR2 FQDESV (reference sequence). Losses at the gene ends were 5 bases for V and 5 bases for J; bases not matched to a gene: 14. The DNA for the CDR3 is TGTGCCAGCAGCCCCGGCTTGAGCGGGAGAGGGGACAATGAGCAGTTCTTC. Its translation is CASSPGLSGRGDNEQFF.

In its sample, this clonotype was seen many times. The rearrangement links TRBV6-2 or TRBV6-3 to TRBJ1-2; maybe TRBD1 (6 bases). The CDR3 sequence is 15 residues long. The germline CDR1 and CDR2 sequences are MNHEY and SVGEGT. Trimming removed 6 bases at V and 2 bases at J, with 16 bases between. CDR3 region: CASRPSGQLNYGYTF. The CDR3 DNA sequence: TGTGCCAGCAGACCCTCCGGACAGTTAAACTATGGCTACACCTTC.

As to this clonotype: This clone may be a read error of a much larger clone one base away. This chain joins TRBV7-9 and TRBJ2-5; 7 bases are a match to TRBD1. The CDR3 spans 14 residues. Germline V gene data show CDR1 as SEHNR and CDR2 as FQNEAQ (reference sequence). The CDR3: CARSLGTATETQYF. The CDR3 region has the DNA TGTGCCAGGAGCTTAGGGACAGCGACGGAGACCCAGTACTTC.

Ten or more counts support this clonotype. The CDR3 reads CASSFGGEQFF. CDR3 coding DNA: TGTGCCAGCAGTTTCGGGGGTGAGCAGTTCTTC. The rearrangement uses TRBV6-2 or TRBV6-3 and TRBJ2-1; perhaps TRBD2 as D (6 bases). Trimming pared 4 bases from V and 9 bases from J, leaving 7 bases between. The germline V gene has CDR1 MNHEY and CDR2 SVGEGT. The CDR3 has 11 amino acids.

This clonotype has at least ten counts. The chain couples TRBV7-2 to TRBJ2-3; TRBD2 matches at 16 bases. Losses at the gene ends were 5 bases for V and 4 bases for J; bases not matched to a gene: 6. The germline CDR1 and CDR2 sequences are SGHTA and FQGNSA. The CDR3 covers 17 residues. CDR3 in DNA: TGTGCCAGCAGCCGACCGGGACTAGCGGGAGGGGCAGATACGCAGTATTTT. This gives the protein CASSRPGLAGGADTQYF.

This clonotype was seen a few times. CDR3 sequence reads: CASSLHSVREAFF. Here the CDR3 DNA reads TGTGCCAGCAGCTTACACTCGGTAAGGGAAGCTTTCTTT. The chain is built from TRBV11-3 and TRBJ1-1; D remains ambiguous. The ends were cut back, 2 bases at V and 8 bases at J, with 12 bases in the middle. The length of the CDR3 is 13 residues. From germline, CDR1 is SGHNT and CDR2 YENEEA. The variable domain in full, completed from reference TRBV11-3 and TRBJ1-1, reads EAGVVQSPRYKIIEKKQPVAFWCNPISGHNTLYWYLQNLGQGPELLIRYENEEAVDDSQLPKDRFSAERLKGVDSTLKIQPAELGDSAVYLCASSLHSVREAFFGQGTRLTVV.

This clonotype was counted a few times. The chain carries TRBV12-3 or TRBV12-4 and TRBJ1-1; D remains ambiguous. V gave up 8 bases and J gave up 4 bases, with 17 bases separating them. The CDR3 is 14 amino acids. Here the CDR3 DNA reads TGTGCCAGCCAGATAGCGGGGTGGGGCACTGAAGCTTTCTTT. Its protein is CASQIAGWGTEAFF.

The rearrangement uses TRBV5-4 and TRBJ2-1; 14 bases are a match to TRBD2. Germline assignment: CDR1 SGHNT and CDR2 YYREEE (reference sequence). V lost 4 bases to trimming and J lost 15 bases; unmatched junction nucleotides: 18. The CDR3 spans 17 residues. The CDR3 sequence: CASSGGAGTSGSGPRFF. The CDR3 nucleotides read TGTGCCAGCAGCGGGGGGGCGGGGACTAGCGGGAGCGGACCGCGGTTCTTC.

The V gene is TRBV28, the J gene TRBJ1-2; a weak D match, TRBD1 (6 bases). The CDR3 contains 15 residues. Germline CDR1 and CDR2: MDHEN and SYDVKM. Trimming cost V 3 bases and J 2 bases, with 13 bases left between them. The CDR3 DNA sequence: TGTGCCAGCAGTTTGGTGGGGGCAGCGAACTATGGCTACACCTTC. This encodes CASSLVGAANYGYTF.

V and J are TRBV7-2 and TRBJ2-3, with 12 nucleotides matching TRBD1. The CDR3 consists of 16 residues. The V gene end was trimmed by 3 bases and the J gene end by 5 bases; junction bases not matched to a gene: 6. Germline V lookup: CDR1 SGHTA, CDR2 FQGNSA. The CDR3: CASSLVGQGARDTQYF. In DNA, the CDR3 is TGTGCCAGCAGCTTGGTGGGACAGGGGGCGAGAGATACGCAGTATTTT.

The chain couples TRBV6-1 to TRBJ2-1; 8 bases match TRBD1. Trimming took 4 bases from V and 15 from J; bases not matched to a gene: 17. CDR1 is MNHNS and CDR2 is SASEGT in the germline V gene. The CDR3 covers 15 residues. The DNA for the CDR3 is TGTGCCAGCAGTGGCTCCGGACAGGGTGGGTGGTCACCGTTCTTC. As protein: CASSGSGQGGWSPFF.

This clonotype was counted between two and nine times. The junction shows a germline mismatch at one end, possibly a read error. The chain is built from TRBV6-6 and TRBJ1-3; no definite D call. This CDR3 has 11 amino acids. The germline gives CDR1 MNHNY, CDR2 SVGAGI (reference sequence). CDR3 protein: CQTAAGNTIYF. CDR3 nucleotide sequence: TGCCAGACCGCGGCAGGAAACACCATATATTTT.